These T cell receptor beta chains were read from a single sample in a study of human T cells and chemical hapten exposure. TCRdb re-called the RACE reads with MiXCR, one entry per CDR3 protein. This sample has roughly 96,000 distinct CDR3 sequences; 7% to 10% occur once, and the top ten carry about 2%. The starting material was whole blood, obtained in connection with sensitization to the hapten diphenylcyclopropenone (DPC). The receptors stem from a woman aged 40 to 50 with alopecia areata. Some clones in this sample may be carry-over from other donors' samples. Both conserved end residues are trimmed from each CDR3. For some rows the clone size is stated as once, few or many, or as a class when expanded; others skip it.

V gene,J gene,clone size,CDR3 protein
TRBV5-5,TRBJ1-1,few,ASSLTGVPTEAF
TRBV28,TRBJ2-1,NA,ATRGTGANEQF
TRBV20-1,TRBJ2-3,many,SARGLKLTDTQY
TRBV27,TRBJ1-1,NA,ASRNGKSEAF
TRBV6-6,TRBJ2-7,many,ASLHTTTYEQY
TRBV11-2,TRBJ2-1,many,ASSSDGDVGPGF
TRBV7-9,TRBJ1-1,NA,VSSAYTEAF
TRBV6-1,TRBJ2-5,few,ASSESPGHLSEIQY
TRBV18,TRBJ2-7,many,ASSSETSGRASYEQY
TRBV7-9,TRBJ2-2,NA,ASSRQGFHTGELF
TRBV20-1,TRBJ1-4,many,SADFATNEKLF
TRBV28,TRBJ2-4,NA,ASSRDPSTKNIQY
TRBV6-6,TRBJ2-3,many,ASSPFGQGPDTQY
TRBV21-1,TRBJ2-5,many,ASSKAQGPETQY
TRBV10-3,TRBJ2-2,few,AISAGAGELF
TRBV5-1,TRBJ2-1,NA,ASSREKASEGPYNEQF